This entry concerns a single T cell receptor (beta chain). No antigen is known for it. No base-level quality is on record; no much larger clone is a single base apart. The record originates from a study of blood T cell repertoires in COVID-19 (dated by TCRdb to 2020 to 2021). Concerning the study at large: Collaborator samples came from the United States, Italy and Spain and covered acute and convalescent phases of COVID-19. The prospective study material was composed of cDNA or gDNA derived from T cells, B-cell-depleted T cells, or PBMCs. The dataset comprised deeply sampled blood TCRbeta repertoires from subjects exposed to, actively infected with, or recovered from COVID-19. A freely available public database, intended as a resource for researchers studying the immune response to SARS-CoV-2, is where the repertoires were released. The samples were drawn from the first 160 participants of the ongoing ImmuneRACE study and from more than 1,000 subjects provided by 6 global collaborators. A de-identified subject ID, COVID-19 status, age in years and sex were almost always included in the sample metadata. Where available, HLA class I and class II types were taken from metadata supplied by the sample provider and were not determined by assay-based typing.

Trimming at the junction amounts to 4 bases on V and 3 bases on J, and the germline ends lie 10 bases apart. The germline V gene provides CDR1 MNHEY and CDR2 SVGEGT. Its CDR3 holds 13 amino acids, cysteine through phenylalanine. Just the 39-base CDR3 DNA is kept, in frame starting at base 1. In the prospective study, participants were about 18 to 95 years old, resided in about two dozen geographic areas of the United States, and were enrolled through a virtual design. To assign participants to cohorts, the prospective study relied on clinical history that participants themselves reported in a screening survey and a study questionnaire. Exposed participants had been in contact, within 2 weeks of entering the study, with a person who had a PCR-confirmed or clinician-diagnosed case of COVID-19. Mobile phlebotomists in the prospective study collected whole blood, serum and a nasopharyngeal or oropharyngeal swab from every participant. Additional blood draws and questionnaires over an approximately 2-month period could optionally be provided by prospective study participants. Before DNA extraction, blood samples from the prospective study were shipped at room temperature or frozen.

What the work shows at the level of the full study, not this receptor alone: The amount of clinical and demographic metadata varied by source and participant and was provided uncurated.

TCRbeta CDR3 regions were amplified from genomic DNA by means of the immunoSEQ Assay, a bias-controlled multiplex PCR. The source study handled its data this way. The number of nucleated cells in each sample was estimated from the amplification of reference gene primers within the assay. To quantify the absolute abundance of each unique TCRbeta CDR3 rearrangement, sequence reads were collapsed and filtered. For each sample, productive Simpson clonality was calculated as the square root of Simpson's diversity index over productive rearrangements. Here the immuneACCESS table is served through TCRdb, limited to in-frame sequences with V and J called. Missing clones are a known gap in these copies; in checked studies unresolved V genes cover under half, and the rest lacks a known reason. That table gives V, J and clone size, and the DNA gave D and trimming. In this sample the table shows about 180,000 clones, around 80% of which occur a single time. The top ten hold under 15% of the sample.

The sequencing input was PBMCs or T cells enriched from blood (not recorded which). Rearrangement joined TRBV6-2 or TRBV6-3 to TRBJ2-7, with an unclear D gene assignment. The clonotype was recovered from a man aged 60 to 69 who had been exposed to COVID-19. The nucleotides read TGTGCCAGCAGTTCGAGGAGTAGCTACGAGCAGTACTTC. This sequence encodes CASSSRSSYEQYF.